The clone carrying this T cell receptor (beta chain) was seen a handful of times. Its cognate antigen is unknown. These data originate in a study of blood T cells in healthy people across ages. Broader study findings: Investigators viewed diversity estimates from one million T cells as underestimates, the study reported.

The germline CDR1 and CDR2 sequences are MGHDK and SYGVNS. The V gene lost 2 bases and the J gene lost 3 bases, with 14 bases spanning the gap. This CDR3 is 16 amino acids long. A second PCR, run for roughly 7 to 11 cycles, used a sample-barcoded 5' primer plus a J-beta primer mix. Via MiXCR, TCRdb re-called the 5' RACE reads, giving one row per CDR3 protein. The sample has approximately 780,000 distinct CDR3 sequences, 20% to 30% seen once. This sample also appeared in a second study, on T cells of mothers and their children.

Material for sequencing was blood. The V gene is TRBV25-1, the J gene TRBJ1-3; D gene uncertain. This sequence originates from a boy younger than 18 in good health. The CDR3 DNA reads as TGTGCCAGCAGTGAAATTAACCCGAGCTTTGGAAACACCATATATTTT. Its translation is CASSEINPSFGNTIYF.